This TCR beta chain was identified during a study of beta chain features in type 1 diabetes. Study outcomes and limitations: Patients with Type 1 diabetes showed moderately but significantly shorter TCRB CDR3s in all four CD4+ subsets. In the patient group, naive, central memory and Treg TCRB repertoires seemed more alike than in the healthy donor group. A potential PCR bias toward shorter templates would be equal in patient and control samples.

Investigators reverse transcribed all isolated RNA, so they sequenced expressed TCRB transcripts. Clones were sequenced by immunoSEQ multiplex PCR, and TCRdb holds only the in-frame ones, with some missing. The data hold about 650,000 clones, with under 15% observed a single time. This clone was recorded a few times. Its antigen is as yet unknown. The V and J ends lost 11 bases and 1 base, in that order; junction bases with no gene match: 13. From germline, CDR1 is MNHNY and CDR2 SVGAGI (reference sequence). The CDR3 is 15 residues long. The receptor's source is a man aged 25-45 years with type 1 diabetes. Sequenced input: naive CD4+ T cells from blood. The rearrangement uses TRBV6-6 and TRBJ2-5; 7 bases are a match to TRBD2. CDR3: CAGARRASGQETQYF. The CDR3 bases are TGTGCCGGCGCCCGAAGGGCTAGCGGCCAAGAGACCCAGTACTTC.